This T cell receptor beta chain is drawn from a study of early T cells in non-severe SARS-CoV-2 infection. Study overall: Chains from this unsorted whole-blood bulk RNA could not be paired.

This CDR3 comprises 19 residues. Germline CDR1 LGHNA, CDR2 YNFKEQ. V was shortened by 3 bases and J by 0 bases, with 21 bases between the two germline ends. MiXCR was run by TCRdb on the 5' RACE reads, yielding one entry per CDR3 protein. The profile covers tens of thousands of distinct CDR3 sequences, with more than 9% appearing a single time and approximately 4.1% taken by the ten largest. A few counts support this clonotype. Material: whole blood. The chain joins TRBV4-2 to TRBJ2-1; D possibly corresponds to TRBD1 (5 bases). The receptor comes from an adult who was a healthcare worker with PCR-confirmed SARS-CoV-2 infection or an uninfected control (not recorded which). The CDR3 protein is CASSHGQGSRPSSYNEQFF. The CDR3 bases are TGTGCCAGCAGCCACGGACAAGGATCCCGCCCGAGCTCCTACAATGAGCAGTTCTTC.